This T cell receptor beta chain appears in the sequencing data of a study of T cell changes during pregnancy in multiple sclerosis. Method: immunoSEQ multiplex PCR; TCRdb's copy keeps in-frame clones and lacks some. The sample yields about 61,000 clones, over 85% seen once. There are 11 residues in the CDR3. The V end was cut by 11 bases, the J end by 7 bases, with 14 bases between. CDR1 and CDR2 from the germline V gene are MNHEY and SVGAGI. This receptor was obtained from a female donor in good health, enrolled as a control in a pregnancy study. This specimen was peripheral blood, taken in the first trimester of pregnancy. This chain links TRBV6-5 with TRBJ2-5; no firm D call. The CDR3 DNA follows: TGTGCCTCACGGTTTAAGTGGACCCAGTACTTC. Its translation: CASRFKWTQYF.